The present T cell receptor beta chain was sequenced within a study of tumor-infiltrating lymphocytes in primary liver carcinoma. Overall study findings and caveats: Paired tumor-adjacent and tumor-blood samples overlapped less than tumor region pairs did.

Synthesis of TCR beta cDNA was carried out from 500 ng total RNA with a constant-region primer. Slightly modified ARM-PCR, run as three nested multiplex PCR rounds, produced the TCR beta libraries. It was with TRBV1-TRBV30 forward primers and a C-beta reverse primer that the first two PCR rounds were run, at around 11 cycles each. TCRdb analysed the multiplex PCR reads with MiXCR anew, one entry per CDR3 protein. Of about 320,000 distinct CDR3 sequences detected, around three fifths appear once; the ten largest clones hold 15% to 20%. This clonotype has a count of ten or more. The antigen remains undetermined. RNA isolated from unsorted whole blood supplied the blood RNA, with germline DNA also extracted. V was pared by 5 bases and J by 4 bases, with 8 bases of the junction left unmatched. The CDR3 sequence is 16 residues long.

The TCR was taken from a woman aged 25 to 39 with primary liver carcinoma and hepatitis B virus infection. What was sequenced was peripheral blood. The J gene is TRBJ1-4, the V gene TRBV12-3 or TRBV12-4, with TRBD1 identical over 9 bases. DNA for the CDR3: TGTGCCAGCAGTCTTGGGACAGGGACGATTAATGAAAAACTGTTTTTT. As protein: CASSLGTGTINEKLFF.